The rows below give T cell receptor beta chains drawn from one sample of a study of blood T cell repertoires in COVID-19. The protocol was immunoSEQ multiplex PCR, while the TCRdb copy is restricted to in-frame clones and leaves out a portion. The repertoire consists of a few hundred thousand clones, with 70% to 90% occurring once and the leading ten covering approximately 4.4%. Material: PBMCs or T cells enriched from blood (not recorded which). These receptors were collected from a woman in her thirties or forties with acute COVID-19. Both conserved end residues are part of each CDR3. The order of the fields is D gene, J gene, clone size, V gene, CDR3 protein, CDR3 DNA. D genes are given only for firm matches. Clone size appears in some rows only: once, few, many, or a class for an expanded clone.

NA TRBJ2-7 NA TRBV7-2 CASSHSSYEQYF TGTGCCAGCAGCCATAGCTCCTACGAGCAGTACTTC
NA TRBJ1-1 NA TRBV12-3/TRBV12-4 CASSFVVAEAFF TGTGCCAGCAGTTTCGTTGTTGCGGAAGCTTTCTTT
NA TRBJ1-2 NA TRBV7-9 CASSLAGNYGYTF TGTGCCAGCAGCTTGGCAGGGAACTATGGCTACACCTTC
TRBD1 TRBJ2-6 NA TRBV2 CASSDQGASGANVLTF TGTGCCAGCAGTGATCAGGGGGCGTCTGGGGCCAACGTCCTGACTTTC
NA TRBJ1-2 NA TRBV19 CASSPTVGHYGYTF TGTGCCAGTAGCCCGACAGTCGGTCACTATGGCTACACCTTC
TRBD1 TRBJ1-3 NA TRBV19 CASNSDRIHSGNTIYF TGTGCCAGTAATTCGGACAGGATCCACTCTGGAAACACCATATATTTT
NA TRBJ2-1 NA TRBV28 CASSFLRKRVGFGEQFF TGTGCCAGCAGTTTTTTAAGAAAGCGGGTTGGGTTCGGTGAGCAGTTCTTC
NA TRBJ1-1 NA TRBV13 CASSLGQTGRSTEAFF TGTGCCAGCAGCTTAGGCCAGACAGGCCGGAGCACTGAAGCTTTCTTT
NA TRBJ1-1 NA TRBV18 CASSRREGDTEAFF TGTGCCAGCTCACGCAGGGAGGGGGACACTGAAGCTTTCTTT
TRBD1 TRBJ1-5 NA TRBV27 CASSSSYRGASNQPQHF TGTGCCAGCAGTTCTTCCTACAGGGGGGCAAGCAATCAGCCCCAGCATTTT
NA TRBJ1-5 NA TRBV7-8 CASSPTVYNSNQPQHF TGTGCCAGCAGCCCAACAGTGTATAATAGCAATCAGCCCCAGCATTTT
TRBD1 TRBJ1-4 NA TRBV27 CASGRAGGSNEKLFF TGTGCCAGCGGAAGAGCAGGGGGATCTAATGAAAAACTGTTTTTT
NA TRBJ1-3 NA TRBV18 CASSVKGDTIYF TGTGCCAGCTCCGTCAAGGGGGACACCATATATTTT
TRBD1 TRBJ1-4 NA TRBV3-1/TRBV3-2 CASSQGQGATNEKLFF TGTGCCAGCAGCCAAGGACAGGGGGCAACTAATGAAAAACTGTTTTTT
NA TRBJ1-6 NA TRBV4-3 CASSRDTSYNSPLHF TGCGCCAGCAGCCGTGACACCTCCTATAATTCACCCCTCCACTTT
NA TRBJ1-6 NA TRBV10-3 CAIGKSDNSPLHF TGTGCCATCGGTAAGAGCGATAATTCACCCCTCCACTTT
NA TRBJ1-1 once TRBV18 CASSPTNGNTEAFF TGTGCCAGCTCACCAACCAACGGGAACACTGAAGCTTTCTTT
NA TRBJ1-4 NA TRBV7-9 CASSLQEGSREKLFF TGTGCCAGCAGCTTACAGGAGGGGAGTAGGGAAAAACTGTTTTTT
NA TRBJ1-5 NA TRBV6-5 CASSLSGEDSNQPQHF TGTGCCAGCAGTTTGTCAGGCGAAGATAGCAATCAGCCCCAGCATTTT
TRBD1 TRBJ1-5 NA TRBV4-2 CASSQGSLTGVGQPQHF TGTGCCAGCAGCCAAGGTTCTCTTACAGGGGTCGGGCAGCCCCAGCATTTT
TRBD2 TRBJ2-5 NA TRBV5-1 CASRPPLASGGQGETQYF TGCGCCAGCCGCCCCCCCCTTGCTAGCGGGGGGCAGGGAGAGACCCAGTACTTC
NA TRBJ1-3 once TRBV29-1 CSVVIRAPGNTIYF TGCAGCGTTGTGATCAGGGCCCCTGGAAACACCATATATTTT
TRBD2 TRBJ2-3 NA TRBV2 CASGLAGVADTQYF TGTGCCAGCGGACTAGCGGGAGTTGCAGATACGCAGTATTTT
NA TRBJ1-3 NA TRBV5-1 CASSEPSSGNTIYF TGCGCCAGCAGCGAGCCTAGCTCTGGAAACACCATATATTTT
TRBD1 TRBJ2-6 NA TRBV6-2/TRBV6-3 CASSYSWTGVGANVLTF TGTGCCAGCAGTTACTCGTGGACAGGGGTTGGGGCCAACGTCCTGACTTTC
TRBD2 TRBJ2-5 NA TRBV19 CASNQRGGRETQYF TGTGCCAGTAATCAGCGGGGGGGTCGGGAGACCCAGTACTTC
TRBD2 TRBJ2-3 NA TRBV11-2 CASSLEPIAGQQYF TGTGCCAGCAGCTTAGAGCCTATAGCGGGTCAACAGTATTTT
TRBD2 TRBJ2-7 NA TRBV5-4 CASSQREGRYEQYF TGTGCCAGCAGCCAGCGGGAGGGCCGCTACGAGCAGTACTTC
NA TRBJ1-2 NA TRBV7-2 CASSLGWARGPKFF TGTGCCAGCAGCTTAGGTTGGGCCAGGGGCCCTAAGTTCTTC
TRBD1 TRBJ1-6 NA TRBV18 CASSPTGTGGRNSPLHF TGTGCCAGCTCACCAACCGGGACAGGGGGGCGTAATTCACCCCTCCACTTT
TRBD1 TRBJ2-2 NA TRBV5-1 CASSLEQGANTGELFF TGCGCCAGCAGCTTGGAACAGGGGGCAAACACCGGGGAGCTGTTTTTT
NA TRBJ1-3 once TRBV3-1/TRBV3-2 CASSPTQGSGNTIYF TGTGCCAGCAGCCCAACACAGGGTTCTGGAAACACCATATATTTT
NA TRBJ1-5 NA TRBV19 CASSPQGNQPQHF TGTGCCAGTAGTCCGCAGGGCAATCAGCCCCAGCATTTT